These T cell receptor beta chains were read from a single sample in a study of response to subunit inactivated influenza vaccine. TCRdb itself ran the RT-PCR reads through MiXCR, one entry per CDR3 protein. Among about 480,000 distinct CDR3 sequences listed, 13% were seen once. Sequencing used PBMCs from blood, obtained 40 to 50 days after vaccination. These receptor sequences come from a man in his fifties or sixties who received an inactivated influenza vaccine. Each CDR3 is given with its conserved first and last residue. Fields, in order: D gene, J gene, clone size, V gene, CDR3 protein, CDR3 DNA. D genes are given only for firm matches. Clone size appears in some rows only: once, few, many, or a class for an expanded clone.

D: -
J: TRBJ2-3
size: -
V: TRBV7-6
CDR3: CASSLEVQGASTDTQFF
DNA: TGTGCCAGCAGCTTAGAGGTCCAGGGTGCTAGCACAGATACGCAGTTTTTT

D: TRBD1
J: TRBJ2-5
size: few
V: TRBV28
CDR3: CASSLPFDREETQYF
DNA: TGTGCCAGCAGTTTACCCTTTGACAGGGAGGAGACCCAGTACTTC

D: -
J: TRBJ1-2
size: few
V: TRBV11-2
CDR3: CASSLDLTGTYGYTF
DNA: TGTGCCAGCAGCTTAGATTTAACAGGGACCTATGGCTACACCTTC

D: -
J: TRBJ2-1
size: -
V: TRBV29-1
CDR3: CSVAGEVYEQFF
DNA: TGCAGCGTTGCGGGAGAGGTATATGAGCAGTTCTTC

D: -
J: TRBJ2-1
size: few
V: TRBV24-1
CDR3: CATSADSSPSSYNEQFF
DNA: TGTGCCACCAGTGCGGACAGCTCCCCGAGCTCCTACAATGAGCAGTTCTTC

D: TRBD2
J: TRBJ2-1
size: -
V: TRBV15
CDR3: CATSREASGANEQFF
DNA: TGTGCCACCAGCAGAGAAGCTAGCGGGGCCAATGAGCAGTTCTTC

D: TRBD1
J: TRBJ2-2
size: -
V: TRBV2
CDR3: CASSAVTGGSGELFF
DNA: TGTGCCAGCAGTGCGGTTACAGGGGGTTCCGGGGAGCTGTTTTTT

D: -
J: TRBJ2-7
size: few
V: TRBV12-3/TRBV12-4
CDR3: CASSQPGVREQYF
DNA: TGTGCCAGCAGTCAACCCGGGGTTCGGGAGCAGTACTTC

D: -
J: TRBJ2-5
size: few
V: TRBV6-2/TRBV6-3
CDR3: CASSPRGASETQYF
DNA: TGTGCCAGCAGTCCCCGGGGGGCGTCGGAGACCCAGTACTTC

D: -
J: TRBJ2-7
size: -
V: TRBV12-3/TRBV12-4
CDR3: CASSPTRDFRGLEQYF
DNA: TGTGCCAGCAGTCCCACCCGGGACTTTAGGGGCCTCGAGCAGTACTTC

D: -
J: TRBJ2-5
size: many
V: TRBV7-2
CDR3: CASSSGLGPETQYF
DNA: TGTGCCAGCAGCTCAGGACTTGGGCCAGAGACCCAGTACTTC

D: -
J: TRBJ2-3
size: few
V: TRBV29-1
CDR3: CSAPGARTDTQYF
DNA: TGCAGCGCCCCGGGGGCCCGCACAGATACGCAGTATTTT

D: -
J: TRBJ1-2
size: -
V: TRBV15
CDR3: CATSSDRAYGYTF
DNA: TGTGCCACCAGCAGTGACAGAGCCTATGGCTACACCTTC

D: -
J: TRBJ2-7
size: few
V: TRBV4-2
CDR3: CASSQDEGSRTYEQYF
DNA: TGTGCCAGCAGCCAAGATGAGGGCAGCCGTACCTACGAGCAGTACTTC

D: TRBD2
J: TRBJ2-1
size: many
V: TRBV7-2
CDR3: CASTTSGGGYEQFF
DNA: TGTGCCAGCACGACTAGCGGGGGAGGGTATGAGCAGTTCTTC

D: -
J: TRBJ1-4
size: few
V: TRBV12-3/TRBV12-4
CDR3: CASSWGTVEKLFF
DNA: TGTGCCAGCAGCTGGGGCACAGTAGAAAAACTGTTTTTT

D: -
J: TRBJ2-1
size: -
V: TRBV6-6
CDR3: CASSSTPYNEQFF
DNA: TGTGCCAGCAGTTCGACACCCTACAATGAGCAGTTCTTC

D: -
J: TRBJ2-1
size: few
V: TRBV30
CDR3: CAWSVLVSNEQFF
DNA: TGTGCCTGGAGTGTACTAGTGAGCAATGAGCAGTTCTTC

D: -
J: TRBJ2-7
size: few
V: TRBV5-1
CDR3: CASSLTGNEDEQYF
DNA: TGCGCCAGCAGCTTGACCGGGAATGAGGACGAGCAGTACTTC

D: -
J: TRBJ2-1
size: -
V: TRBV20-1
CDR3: CSASWAGITNEQFF
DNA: TGCAGTGCTAGTTGGGCGGGAATTACCAATGAGCAGTTCTTC

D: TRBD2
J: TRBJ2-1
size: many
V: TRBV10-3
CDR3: CAISERAGAENEQFF
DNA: TGTGCCATCAGTGAAAGGGCGGGAGCGGAGAATGAGCAGTTCTTC

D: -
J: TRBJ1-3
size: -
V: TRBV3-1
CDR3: CASSQGSNTIYF
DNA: TGTGCCAGCAGCCAAGGGTCGAACACCATATATTTT

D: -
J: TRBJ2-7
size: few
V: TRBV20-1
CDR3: CSAGPGQNPYEQYF
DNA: TGCAGTGCTGGACCGGGGCAGAACCCCTACGAGCAGTACTTC

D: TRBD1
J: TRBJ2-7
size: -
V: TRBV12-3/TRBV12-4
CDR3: CASSSNLGTGGYSTYEQYF
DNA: TGTGCCAGCAGTTCCAATCTCGGGACAGGGGGCTATTCTACCTACGAGCAGTACTTC

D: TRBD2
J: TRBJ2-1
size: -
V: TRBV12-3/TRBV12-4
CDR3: CASSLFGGRASNEQFF
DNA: TGTGCCAGCAGTTTATTTGGCGGGAGGGCCTCAAATGAGCAGTTCTTC

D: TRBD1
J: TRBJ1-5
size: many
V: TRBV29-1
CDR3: CSVVDRGDVNQPQHF
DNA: TGCAGCGTCGTAGACAGGGGCGATGTCAATCAGCCCCAGCATTTT

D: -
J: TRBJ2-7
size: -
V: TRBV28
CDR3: CASSLATSPEQYF
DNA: TGTGCCAGCAGTTTGGCCACAAGTCCCGAGCAGTACTTC

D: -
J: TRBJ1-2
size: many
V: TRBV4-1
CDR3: CASSQDRRRSTF
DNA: TGCGCCAGCAGCCAAGATAGGCGGAGGAGCACCTTC

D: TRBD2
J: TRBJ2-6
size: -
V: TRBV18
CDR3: CASSPPRGGPGANVLTF
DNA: TGTGCCAGCTCACCACCACGGGGGGGCCCTGGGGCCAACGTCCTGACTTTC

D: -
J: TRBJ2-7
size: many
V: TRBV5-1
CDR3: CASSGKTQGSEQYF
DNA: TGCGCCAGCAGCGGAAAAACACAGGGATCCGAGCAGTACTTC

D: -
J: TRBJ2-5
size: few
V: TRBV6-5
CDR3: CASSSPLQDQETQYF
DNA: TGTGCCAGCAGTTCCCCCTTACAGGACCAAGAGACCCAGTACTTC

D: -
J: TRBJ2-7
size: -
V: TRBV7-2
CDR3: CASSPGLGISYEQYF
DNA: TGTGCCAGCAGCCCAGGGCTGGGCATCTCCTACGAGCAGTACTTC

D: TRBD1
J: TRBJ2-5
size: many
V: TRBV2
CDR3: CASSSDREETQYF
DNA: TGTGCCAGCAGCTCGGACAGGGAAGAGACCCAGTACTTC

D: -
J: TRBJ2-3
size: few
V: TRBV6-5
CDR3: CASSYGISSTDTQYF
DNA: TGTGCCAGCAGTTACGGCATCTCTAGCACAGATACGCAGTATTTT

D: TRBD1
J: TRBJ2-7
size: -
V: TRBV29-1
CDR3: CSVVLEEGQGAYEQYF
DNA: TGCAGCGTTGTGCTGGAGGAGGGACAGGGGGCATACGAGCAGTACTTC

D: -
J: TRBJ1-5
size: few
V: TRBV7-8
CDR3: CATGTSFNQPQHF
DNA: TGTGCCACCGGGACATCTTTCAATCAGCCCCAGCATTTT

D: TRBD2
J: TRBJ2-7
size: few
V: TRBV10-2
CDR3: CASRGVAGGQYEQYF
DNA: TGCGCCAGCAGGGGCGTAGCGGGAGGACAGTACGAGCAGTACTTC

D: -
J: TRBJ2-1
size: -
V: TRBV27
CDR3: CASSLGVGSEYNEQFF
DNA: TGTGCCAGCAGTTTAGGGGTCGGTAGCGAATACAATGAGCAGTTCTTC

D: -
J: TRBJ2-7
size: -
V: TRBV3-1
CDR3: CASSLGVLGFYEQYF
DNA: TGTGCCAGCAGCCTAGGCGTTCTGGGTTTTTACGAGCAGTACTTC

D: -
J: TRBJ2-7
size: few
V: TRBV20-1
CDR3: CSARDLEVSYEQYF
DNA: TGCAGTGCTAGAGATCTTGAAGTCTCCTACGAGCAGTACTTC

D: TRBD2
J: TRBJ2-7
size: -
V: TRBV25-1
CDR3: CASRPSGREGEQYF
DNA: TGTGCCAGCAGGCCTAGCGGGAGAGAGGGGGAGCAGTACTTC

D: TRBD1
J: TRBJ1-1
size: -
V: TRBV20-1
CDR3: CSAVGTGGFIAFF
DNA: TGCAGTGCTGTCGGGACAGGGGGATTTATTGCTTTCTTT

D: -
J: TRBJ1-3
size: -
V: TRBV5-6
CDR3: CASSRWGISGNTIYF
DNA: TGTGCCAGCAGCCGGTGGGGCATCTCTGGAAACACCATATATTTT

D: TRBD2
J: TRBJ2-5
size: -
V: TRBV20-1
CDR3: CSASVAGGPGTQYF
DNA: TGCAGTGCTAGTGTAGCGGGAGGGCCTGGGACCCAGTACTTC

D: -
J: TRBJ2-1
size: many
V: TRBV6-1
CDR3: CASSESFNEQFF
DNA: TGTGCCAGCAGTGAATCGTTTAATGAGCAGTTCTTC

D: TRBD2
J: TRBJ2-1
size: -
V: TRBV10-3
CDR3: CAISFGTSVLSSYNEQFF
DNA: TGTGCCATCAGCTTTGGGACTAGCGTGCTAAGCTCCTACAATGAGCAGTTCTTC

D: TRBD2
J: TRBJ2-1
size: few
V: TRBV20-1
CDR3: CSARDPLSGSSYNEQFF
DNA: TGCAGTGCTAGAGATCCTCTTAGCGGGAGTTCTTACAATGAGCAGTTCTTC

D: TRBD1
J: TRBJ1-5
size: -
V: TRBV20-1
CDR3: CSARTGLPQPQHF
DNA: TGCAGTGCTAGGACAGGGTTACCTCAGCCCCAGCATTTT

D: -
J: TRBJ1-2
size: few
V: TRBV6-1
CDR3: CASSLLGRDYGYTF
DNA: TGTGCCAGCAGCCTTCTAGGGAGGGACTATGGCTACACCTTC

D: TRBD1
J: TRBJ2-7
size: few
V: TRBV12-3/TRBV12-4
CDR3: CASSADREYEQYF
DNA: TGTGCCAGCAGTGCCGACAGGGAGTACGAGCAGTACTTC

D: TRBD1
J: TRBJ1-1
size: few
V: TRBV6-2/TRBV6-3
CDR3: CASSFRDRVWIMNTEAFF
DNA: TGTGCCAGCAGCTTCCGGGACAGGGTCTGGATCATGAACACTGAAGCTTTCTTT

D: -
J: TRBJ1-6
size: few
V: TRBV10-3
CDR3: CAIRPEFDNSPLHF
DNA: TGTGCCATCCGGCCAGAGTTCGATAATTCACCCCTCCACTTT

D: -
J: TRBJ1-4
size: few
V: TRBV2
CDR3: CASSEKGATNEKLFF
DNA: TGTGCCAGCAGCGAAAAGGGTGCAACTAATGAAAAACTGTTTTTT

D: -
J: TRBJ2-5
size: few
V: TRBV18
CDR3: CASSPPGLRPGETQYF
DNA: TGTGCCAGCTCACCACCCGGGCTTCGACCTGGAGAGACCCAGTACTTC

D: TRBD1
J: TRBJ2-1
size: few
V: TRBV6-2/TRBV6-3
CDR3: CASSPRQGSANEQFF
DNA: TGTGCCAGCAGTCCACGACAGGGGTCGGCCAATGAGCAGTTCTTC

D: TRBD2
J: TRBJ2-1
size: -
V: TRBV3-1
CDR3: CASSHRPGLEGNEQFF
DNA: TGTGCCAGCAGCCATAGGCCGGGACTAGAAGGGAATGAGCAGTTCTTC

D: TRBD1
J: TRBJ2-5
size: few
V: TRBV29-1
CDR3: CSTRDSRQETQYF
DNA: TGCAGCACGAGGGACAGCCGTCAAGAGACCCAGTACTTC

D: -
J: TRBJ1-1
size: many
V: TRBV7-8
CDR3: CASSSGPLTNTEAFF
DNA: TGTGCCAGCAGCTCCGGTCCACTGACCAACACTGAAGCTTTCTTT

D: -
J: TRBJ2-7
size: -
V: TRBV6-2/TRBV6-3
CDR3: CASSYTGYEQYF
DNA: TGTGCCAGCAGCTACACAGGGTACGAGCAGTACTTC

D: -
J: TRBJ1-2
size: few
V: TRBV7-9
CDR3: CASSLSDSSYGYTF
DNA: TGTGCCAGCAGCCTATCGGACAGCTCCTATGGCTACACCTTC